Reported below is one TCR beta chain. Its antigen is currently not known. Base-call qualities are not available, and no considerably larger clone is one nucleotide away. Deletion took 3 bases off V and 1 base off J, with a span of 9 bases between the germline ends. The germline V gene encodes CDR1 SSHAT and CDR2 FNYEAQ (reference sequence). Counted from cysteine to phenylalanine, this CDR3 has 14 amino acids. The read is trimmed to its CDR3 DNA, 42 bases read in frame from base 1. These data are taken from a study of PD-1 blockade in classical Hodgkin lymphoma (dated by TCRdb to the early 2020s). Looking at the study overall: Nivolumab dosing was 3 mg/kg intravenously every 2 weeks, continuing until either disease progression or unacceptable toxicity. The study used TCR beta sequencing and CyTOF to define a peripheral blood immune signature of response to PD-1 blockade in classical Hodgkin lymphoma.

Beyond this particular receptor, the publication reports: Only a single clinical trial cohort was studied, and what caused the repertoire differences, possibly disease activity or prior therapy, remained undefined. Among trial patients, those achieving complete response had baseline diversity similar to that of newly diagnosed patients, while diversity was significantly lower in partial responders and progressors. A significant rise by C4D1 was seen in CD4+ but not CD8+ TCR diversity (p=0.0027 vs p=0.16), with the rise being most apparent in complete responders (p=0.02). Baseline TCR diversity was reported as lower in newly diagnosed patients than in healthy donors, and lower still in relapsed/refractory patients. Lower diversity was observed in patients in whom nivolumab was started less than 1 year after ASCT, and these patients were excluded from later analyses so that confounding by immune reconstitution would be avoided.

Genomic DNA was isolated using the Qiagen DNeasy kit from unsorted PBMCs as well as from negatively selected CD4+ and CD8+ fractions. Using primers that anneal to V and J segments, immunoSEQ multiplex PCR amplified the TCR beta CDR3 regions. A synthetic immune receptor repertoire was used to minimize amplification bias, and any remaining bias was removed computationally after sequencing. The source study handled its data this way. Custom Python scripts were used to quantify repertoire diversity as the Shannon entropy index. Unsorted, CD4+ and CD8+ repertoires were analyzed separately, except for combined analyses in which CD4+ and CD8+ sequences were merged in silico. A clone counted as expanded when the clone's frequency after treatment rose at least 2-fold relative to C1D1, and clones undetected at baseline were given a pseudocount of 0.5. Clones with 0 or 1 copy at C1D1 were defined as singleton clones, while clones with 2 or more copies were defined as non-singleton clones. Clones expanded in unsorted samples were labelled as CD4+, CD8+ or unknown by matching protein sequences in sorted samples from the same patient. Diversity changes from C1D1 to C4D1 were tested in paired samples using Wilcoxon tests. This immuneACCESS table, as held by TCRdb, lists in-frame sequences with V and J called but not all clones. Of the missing ones, under half trace to an unresolved V gene in checked studies; the others have no known cause. V and J calls and clone size are given by that table; D and trimming were obtained from the DNA. The sample table contains some 41,000 clones; only one count was recorded for approximately 79% of them. 2.5% to 3% of the sample lies in the top ten.

This sample's time point label indicates: cycle 2 day 1 (C2D1) of nivolumab. Every trial patient had relapsed following autologous stem cell transplantation, and prior brentuximab vedotin exposure was what differed among cohorts A, B and C. The trial cohort was composed of around 60 patients with relapsed/refractory classical Hodgkin lymphoma, for whom complete response, partial response or progressive disease was recorded as best overall response. In the multi-cohort phase II CheckMate 205 trial, trial patients received single-agent nivolumab. An independent review committee assessed best overall response by applying the 2007 International Working Group response criteria. PBMCs from the trial were collected at three points: immediately before nivolumab initiation (C1D1), and during therapy at cycle 2 day 1 and cycle 4 day 1. After peripheral blood was drawn into 8 mL Vacutainer Cell Preparation Tubes, PBMCs were isolated by centrifugation and then cryopreserved.

The source material was peripheral blood mononuclear cells (PBMCs), sampled before the second cycle of nivolumab. The chain is assembled from TRBV7-7 and TRBJ2-5; confidence is insufficient to name the D gene. The sequence came from a human donor with classical Hodgkin lymphoma. CDR3 region: CASSFPGSQETQYF. The DNA sequence is as follows: TGTGCCAGCAGCTTCCCAGGATCCCAAGAGACCCAGTACTTC.